One sample yielded the 32 T cell receptor beta chains listed below, sequenced in a study of immune cell composition in non-small cell lung cancer (TCRdb year 2017). The library relied on the immunoSEQ multiplex PCR assay. The table comes from immuneACCESS by way of TCRdb, which keeps in-frame sequences with V and J called. Part of the clones is missing from these tables; in studies checked, under half for an unresolved V gene and the rest for unknown reasons. In all, the sample holds thousands of clones, and 60% to 80% of those were seen once. Of the sample, 15% to 20% falls within the top ten clones. The same data also contributed to another study, on CD4 T cells in lung cancer.

Input material: lung tumor tissue. The receptors stem from a human donor with non-small cell lung cancer.

This chain links TRBV19 with TRBJ1-2, with D possibly TRBD1 on 5 matching bases. Germline V gives CDR1 LNHDA, CDR2 SQIVND (reference sequence). V lost 5 bases to trimming and J lost 5 bases, with 27 bases between them. This CDR3 is 18 amino acids long. CDR3 nucleotides: TGTGCCAGTAGTCCCGAGTCGTGGGGACCCTCTAGCGATTATGGCTACACCTTC. It encodes CASSPESWGPSSDYGYTF.

The J gene is TRBJ1-1, the V gene TRBV29-1; 9 nucleotides line up with TRBD1. The germline V gene encodes CDR1 SQVTM and CDR2 ANQGSEA. Trimming removed 6 bases from V and 4 bases from J; junction bases left unmatched: 3. The CDR3 covers 12 residues. The CDR3 is CSVRTGATEAFF. The CDR3 DNA reads TGCAGCGTGCGGACAGGGGCCACTGAAGCTTTCTTT. Full variable domain (missing parts from reference TRBV29-1 and TRBJ1-1): SAVISQKPSRDICQRGTSLTIQCQVDSQVTMMFWYRQQPGQSLTLIATANQGSEATYESGFVIDKFPISRPNLTFSTLTVSNMSPEDSSIYLCSVRTGATEAFFGQGTRLTVV.

The chain carries TRBV6-5 and TRBJ2-2, with 7 nucleotides matching TRBD2. The germline CDR1 and CDR2 sequences are MNHEY and SVGAGI. CDR3 length: 15 amino acids. Unmatched junction bases numbered 13, after V lost 8 bases and J lost 7 bases. The CDR3 loop reads CASLTTSKGRGELFF. The CDR3 DNA reads TGTGCCAGCCTAACGACTAGCAAAGGGCGCGGGGAGCTGTTTTTT.

The chain employs TRBV19 and TRBJ1-1; tentative D call: TRBD1 (6 bases). Deletions cut 3 bases from V and 4 bases from J, with 12 bases between. The CDR3 runs to 14 residues. In germline, CDR1 is LNHDA, CDR2 SQIVND (reference sequence). CDR3 protein: CASSMSRGSTEAFF. In DNA, the CDR3 is TGTGCCAGTAGTATGTCCAGGGGAAGCACTGAAGCTTTCTTT.

The CDR3 region is CASSNTRTGSTDTQYF. DNA of the CDR3: TGTGCCAGCAGCAATACTCGGACAGGGAGCACAGATACGCAGTATTTT. J is TRBJ2-3 and V is TRBV13; 8 bases align to TRBD1. Germline V gene data show CDR1 as PRHDT and CDR2 as FYEKMQ (reference sequence). The CDR3 length is 16 residues. The J segment lost 0 bases and the V segment lost 5 bases, leaving 7 bases of the junction unmatched.

The chain links TRBV29-1 to TRBJ1-2; 10 bases line up with TRBD1. Trimming at V came to 0 bases and at J to 11 bases, leaving 3 bases not matched to a gene. The CDR3 runs to 12 residues. Germline V gene lookup returns CDR1 SQVTM and CDR2 ANQGSEA. The CDR3 DNA is TGCAGCGTTGAAGAAAGACAGGGGGCGTACACCTTC. Its translation is CSVEERQGAYTF.

This chain joins TRBV11-3 and TRBJ2-5; 7 nucleotides match TRBD2. Losses at the gene ends were 1 base for V and 2 bases for J; bases not matched to a gene: 1. Germline V gives CDR1 SGHNT, CDR2 YENEEA. This CDR3 region has 14 residues. CDR3: CASSLGAGQETQYF. The CDR3 DNA reads TGTGCCAGCAGCTTAGGAGCGGGGCAAGAGACCCAGTACTTC.

The rearrangement uses TRBV9 and TRBJ2-3; no clear D. The V and J ends lost 1 base and 1 base respectively, with 4 bases between them. This CDR3 is built from 13 residues. Germline CDR1 reads SGDLS; CDR2 reads YYNGEE. The CDR3 nucleotides are TGTGCCAGCAGCGTATCTGGCACAGATACGCAGTATTTT. It codes for CASSVSGTDTQYF.

The rearrangement joins TRBV5-1 to TRBJ2-1; 7 bases agree with TRBD2. With V trimmed by 8 bases and J by 6 bases, 8 bases remained unmatched. CDR3 length: 13 amino acids. CDR1 and CDR2 (germline): SGHRS, YFSETQ. The CDR3 reads CASHVGRANEQFF. As DNA, the CDR3 is TGCGCCAGTCACGTTGGGAGGGCCAATGAGCAGTTCTTC.

The chain joins TRBV6-5 to TRBJ1-2; D perhaps matches TRBD1 (5 bases). The CDR3 contains 13 residues. V was pared by 2 bases and J by 1 base, with 5 bases between. The germline V gene has CDR1 MNHEY and CDR2 SVGAGI. CDR3 sequence reads: CASSYDSNYGYTF. The CDR3 DNA follows: TGTGCCAGCAGTTACGACAGTAACTATGGCTACACCTTC.

The gene calls are TRBV6-4 and TRBJ2-3, with 12 bases fitting TRBD1. The CDR3 runs to 16 residues. Germline values: CDR1 MRHNA, CDR2 SNTAGT. V gave up 0 bases and J gave up 6 bases; unmatched junction bases: 4. The DNA of the CDR3 is TGTGCCAGCAGTGACTCGGGGACAGGGGGCTTCGATACGCAGTATTTT. It is translated as CASSDSGTGGFDTQYF.

V usage is TRBV6-5 and J usage is TRBJ1-2; possibly TRBD1 for D (6 bases). CDR1 and CDR2 (germline): MNHEY, SVGAGI. The CDR3 runs 14 residues. V shed 4 bases and J shed 7 bases, with 16 bases lying between them. The DNA for the CDR3 is TGTGCCAGCAGTTTAGAAGGGGGGGTTGGTGGCTACACCTTC. Amino acid sequence: CASSLEGGVGGYTF.

The CDR3 coding sequence is TGCGCCAGCAGCTTGGTGCGGGAGGGCAATGAGCAGTTCTTC. Protein product: CASSLVREGNEQFF. The chain is built from TRBV5-1 and TRBJ2-1, with 9 bases identical to TRBD2. V gave up 0 bases and J gave up 6 bases; unmatched junction bases: 1. Germline CDR1 SGHRS, CDR2 YFSETQ. The CDR3 consists of 14 residues.

The chain couples TRBV5-1 to TRBJ2-5; TRBD1 might be the D (6 bases). The J call could be wrong; TRBJ2-7 is a better fit for the DNA end. The CDR3 loop spans 15 amino acids. In germline, CDR1 is SGHRS, CDR2 YFSETQ. CDR3 residues: CASSFPPQGSYEQYF. The CDR3 DNA follows: TGCGCCAGCAGCTTCCCTCCTCAGGGGTCCTACGAGCAGTACTTC.

This clone turned up a few times. V usage is TRBV10-1 and J usage is TRBJ2-2; D is unclear. Germline loops: CDR1 WNHNN, CDR2 SYGVQD (reference sequence). The CDR3 extends over 13 amino acids. V was trimmed by 5 bases and J by 6 bases, leaving 10 bases between them. CDR3 residues: CASSSVVPGELFF. The CDR3, as DNA: TGCGCCAGCAGTTCTGTAGTTCCCGGGGAGCTGTTTTTT.

Relative to its sample, this clone is large. The chain couples TRBV28 to TRBJ2-7, with 8 bases fitting TRBD2. J gave up 3 bases and V 7 bases, and 8 bases lay outside the gene matches. The CDR3 loop spans 14 amino acids. From germline, CDR1 is MDHEN and CDR2 SYDVKM. Here the CDR3 reads CASTLRGGYYEQYF. DNA for the CDR3: TGTGCCAGCACCCTCCGGGGGGGCTACTACGAGCAGTACTTC.

This clone appeared a single time. The genes are TRBV12-5 and TRBJ2-1; 8 bases fit TRBD1. The CDR3 is 13 amino acids. Germline V gene data show CDR1 as LGHNT and CDR2 as FRNRAP. Germline trimming cut 1 base from V and 16 bases from J; bases unmatched to any gene: 9. The CDR3, as DNA: TGTGCTAGTGGTTTGGAGGACAGGGCCCGTATCTTCTTC. It translates to CASGLEDRARIFF. The variable domain in full, with the rest retrieved from reference TRBV12-5 and TRBJ2-1, is DARVTQTPRHKVTEMGQEVTMRCQPILGHNTVFWYRQTMMQGLELLAYFRNRAPLDDSGMPKDRFSAEMPDATLATLKIQPSEPRDSAVYFCASGLEDRARIFFGPGTRLTVL.

The chain joins TRBV2 to TRBJ2-5; 9 nucleotides align to TRBD1. The last part of the DNA fits TRBJ2-7 better; the J call may be wrong. The germline V gene has CDR1 SNHLY and CDR2 FYNNEI. The CDR3 runs to 12 residues. In DNA form, the CDR3 reads TGTGCCAAAGGACAGGGGCCCTACGAGCAGTACTTC. Amino acid sequence: CAKGQGPYEQYF.

The chain joins TRBV9 to TRBJ2-5; 8 nucleotides align to TRBD2. The germline V gene has CDR1 SGDLS and CDR2 YYNGEE. The CDR3 length is 15 residues. The ends lost 2 bases at V and 2 bases at J; junction bases unmatched: 5. CDR3 nucleotides: TGTGCCAGCAGCGTGACCGGGACTAGACAAGAGACCCAGTACTTC. It yields the protein CASSVTGTRQETQYF.

V usage is TRBV15 and J usage is TRBJ2-7; 7 nucleotides agree with TRBD1. CDR1 and CDR2 (germline): LNHNV, YYDKDF (reference sequence). The CDR3 totals 14 residues. V shed 3 bases, J shed 4 bases, and the junction held 6 bases outside the gene matches. The CDR3 region has the DNA TGTGCCACCAGCAGTGTCGACAGGGTGTACGAGCAGTACTTC. Protein product: CATSSVDRVYEQYF.

In DNA, the CDR3 is TGTGCCAGCAGCTTCTCTAGTACCGGCAATGAGCAGTTCTTC. Amino acids: CASSFSSTGNEQFF. This chain joins TRBV7-3 and TRBJ2-1; no clear D. Germline CDR1 reads SGHTA; CDR2 reads FQGTGA. Trimming removed 3 bases from V and 6 bases from J, with 12 bases in between. The CDR3 is made up of 14 amino acids.

This chain connects TRBV5-4 to TRBJ2-3; D is undetermined. Germline CDR1 and CDR2: SGHNT and YYREEE (reference sequence). The CDR3 loop spans 14 amino acids. The V gene lost 5 bases and the J gene lost 2 bases, with 12 bases spanning the gap. The CDR3 DNA reads TGTGCCAGCAGAATAGCTCAATTCACAGATACGCAGTATTTT. It codes for CASRIAQFTDTQYF.

This clone was recorded a few times. The chain links TRBV7-9 to TRBJ1-2, with 8 bases matching TRBD1. This CDR3 contains 13 residues. Trimming cost V 5 bases and J 6 bases; bases outside gene matches: 5. Germline V CDR1 and CDR2: SEHNR, FQNEAQ (reference sequence). As DNA, the CDR3 is TGTGCCAGCAGCCTTCCAGGGGGCAATGGCTACACCTTC. Its protein product is CASSLPGGNGYTF.

The chain carries TRBV4-1 and TRBJ2-3; D unresolved. The CDR3 has 14 amino acids. Trimming took off 2 bases at V and 3 bases at J, with 9 bases between the two ends. The germline V gene encodes CDR1 MGHRA and CDR2 YSYEKL. Here the CDR3 reads CASSQRRRTDTQYF. Here the CDR3 DNA reads TGCGCCAGCAGCCAAAGAAGGAGAACAGATACGCAGTATTTT.

Worth noting for this clone: The germline gene is not matched at one end of the junction; a read error may be the cause. Distinct nucleotide sequences in the sample also encode this CDR3. The chain is built from TRBV6-6 and TRBJ1-1; D call uncertain. Germline assignment: CDR1 MNHNY and CDR2 SVGAGI (reference sequence). This CDR3 contains 12 residues. CDR3 bases: TGTGCTAGCAGAAAAACTACACCAGAAGCTTTCTTT. Protein sequence: CASRKTTPEAFF.

This clone rates as large. The same CDR3 can be traced to other DNA sequences in this sample. This chain joins TRBV28 and TRBJ2-7; the D gene is possibly TRBD2 (5 bases). From germline, CDR1 is MDHEN and CDR2 SYDVKM. The CDR3 is made up of 14 amino acids. V lost 2 bases and J 3 bases, leaving 11 bases between the germline ends. The CDR3 DNA sequence: TGTGCCAGCAGTTTAGGTGGGAGAGGCTACGAGCAGTACTTC. Protein product: CASSLGGRGYEQYF.

This chain joins TRBV6-1 and TRBJ2-7, with 9 bases identical to TRBD2. Trimming took 2 bases from V and 7 from J; bases not matched to a gene: 12. The germline V gene has CDR1 MNHNS and CDR2 SASEGT. This CDR3 is 16 amino acids long. The DNA for the CDR3 is TGTGCCAGCAGTGAATCTGAGGGAGCGGGAGGATGGGAGCAGTACGTC. It yields the protein CASSESEGAGGWEQYV.

The J gene is TRBJ2-3, the V gene TRBV7-3; TRBD2 aligns across 8 bases. CDR3 size: 15 residues. Trimming took 3 bases from V and 3 from J; bases not matched to a gene: 5. The germline gives CDR1 SGHTA, CDR2 FQGTGA. The CDR3 reads CASSFKAGVTDTQYF. The CDR3 DNA follows: TGTGCCAGCAGCTTTAAAGCGGGAGTGACAGATACGCAGTATTTT.

The chain links TRBV6-5 to TRBJ2-7, with 8 bases identical to TRBD1. V lost 0 bases and J lost 3; bases outside the gene matches: 7. Germline V gene sequence: CDR1 MNHEY, CDR2 SVGAGI. The CDR3 length is 16 residues. The CDR3 DNA reads TGTGCCAGCAGTTACTCGAGTTGGGACAGGCTCTACGAGCAGTACTTC. Its protein is CASSYSSWDRLYEQYF.

This chain uses TRBV9 with TRBJ2-7; possible D gene TRBD2, 5 bases. CDR3 length equals 14 residues. Deletions cut 2 bases from V and 6 bases from J, with 15 bases between. The germline gives CDR1 SGDLS, CDR2 YYNGEE. This chain's CDR3 is CASSVGQKAGEQYF. In DNA form, the CDR3 reads TGTGCCAGCAGCGTCGGGCAGAAGGCGGGCGAGCAGTACTTC.

This clone was detected once. This chain connects TRBV12-5 to TRBJ2-7, with 13 bases matching TRBD2. Germline V CDR1 and CDR2: LGHNT, FRNRAP. V shed 7 bases, J shed 3 bases, and the junction held 6 bases outside the gene matches. The CDR3 consists of 15 residues. CDR3 residues: CASASGLAGNYEQYF. CDR3 coding DNA: TGTGCTAGTGCCTCGGGACTAGCGGGAAACTACGAGCAGTACTTC.

The chain is built from TRBV7-6 and TRBJ2-3; a possible D gene is TRBD2 (6 bases). CDR1 and CDR2 from the germline V gene are SGHVS and FNYEAQ. The germline V and J ends were trimmed by 2 bases and 4 bases, with 16 bases remaining between them. This CDR3 has 16 amino acids. The DNA of the CDR3 is TGTGCCAGCAGCTTATTAAGCGGGCGAGGGGCAGATACGCAGTATTTT. Protein: CASSLLSGRGADTQYF.